The 5 T cell receptor beta chains in this list originate from one sample, sequenced in a study of blood T cells in healthy people across ages. Combining a sample-barcoded 5' primer with a J-beta primer mix, a second PCR ran for about 7 to 12 cycles. Via MiXCR, TCRdb re-called the 5' RACE reads, giving one row per CDR3 protein. This sample has about 1.8 million distinct CDR3 sequences; 40% to 55% occur once, and the top ten carry around 2.1%. Source material: blood. Source of these receptors: a woman between 35 and 50 years old in good health.

As regards this clonotype: One end of the junction fails to match germline, which may point to a read error. The rearrangement uses TRBV10-3 and TRBJ1-5, with D unclear. This CDR3 is 16 amino acids long. Per the germline V gene, CDR1 is ENHRY and CDR2 is SYGVKD. The CDR3 here is CAIRSDTGGGGQPRHF. The CDR3 coding sequence is TGTGCCATCAGATCCGACACCGGAGGCGGAGGGCAGCCCCGGCATTTT.

This chain links TRBV11-2 with TRBJ2-5, with D possibly matching TRBD2 (5 bases). The germline V and J ends were trimmed by 4 bases and 6 bases, with 18 bases remaining between them. CDR3 length: 15 residues. CDR1 is SGHAT, CDR2 FQNNGV, per germline. CDR3 sequence reads: CASSSTSGFSKTQYF. As DNA, the CDR3 is TGTGCCAGCAGCTCCACTTCGGGGTTTTCGAAGACCCAGTACTTC.

V gene TRBV24-1 combines with J gene TRBJ2-7; D perhaps matches TRBD1 (5 bases). Germline CDR1 and CDR2: KGHDR and SFDVKD. V was pared by 0 bases and J by 2 bases, with 10 bases between. The CDR3 consists of 15 residues. The chain's CDR3 is CATSDLQGTTYEQYF. Written as DNA, the CDR3 is TGTGCCACCAGTGATTTGCAGGGAACCACCTACGAGCAGTACTTC.

The rearrangement joins TRBV20-1 to TRBJ2-3, with D perhaps matching TRBD2 (5 bases). Germline V gene data show CDR1 as DFQATT and CDR2 as SNEGSKA (reference sequence). The CDR3 runs 15 residues. Trimming took off 6 bases at V and 2 bases at J, with 18 bases between the two ends. This chain's CDR3 is CSAPVSPGYTDTQYF. In DNA, the CDR3 is TGCAGTGCCCCCGTTAGCCCGGGGTACACAGATACGCAGTATTTT.

The chain uses TRBV6-2 or TRBV6-3 and TRBJ2-7; tentative D call: TRBD2 (7 bases). The germline V and J ends were trimmed by 7 bases and 3 bases, with 16 bases remaining between them. CDR3 length: 14 residues. Germline CDR1 reads MNHEY; CDR2 reads SVGEGT. The CDR3 DNA sequence: TGTGCCAGCACGGGGGGCCATATCTACTACGAGCAGTACTTC. As protein: CASTGGHIYYEQYF.